Each of the 9 T cell receptor beta chains below was sequenced from the same sample in a study of long-term antiretroviral therapy in people with HIV. Runs used v3.0 of the immunoSEQ assay and were done at survey level. Generated by immunoSEQ multiplex PCR, the TCRdb table keeps only in-frame clones and is missing some. Here the sample spans some 19,000 clones, around 80% being singletons. Sequences were derived from unsorted PBMCs, sampled 2.2 years after starting antiretroviral therapy. Receptors were obtained from a man in his forties or fifties with HIV.

This clone came up once. The chain combines TRBV5-4 with TRBJ1-4; D is ambiguous. Germline CDR1 is SGHNT and CDR2 is YYREEE (reference sequence). The CDR3 sequence is 15 residues long. Trimming took off 1 base at V and 11 bases at J, with 18 bases between the two ends. The CDR3 spells CASSLWSPDVLKLFF. In DNA form, the CDR3 reads TGTGCCAGCAGCTTGTGGTCCCCGGACGTCCTCAAACTGTTTTTT.

The chain recombines TRBV7-9 with TRBJ2-4, with 9 bases lining up with TRBD1. After removal of 5 bases from V and 9 bases from J, the junction contained 8 bases not matched to a gene. This CDR3 is built from 14 residues. Germline V gives CDR1 SEHNR, CDR2 FQNEAQ (reference sequence). The CDR3 nucleotides read TGTGCCAGCAGCCCAACCGGGACAGGGAGCATTCAGTACTTC. This encodes CASSPTGTGSIQYF.

This clone ranks as large. The V call is TRBV2, the J call TRBJ2-3; 8 bases match TRBD2. This CDR3 comprises 15 residues. V shed 6 bases, J shed 9 bases, and the junction held 14 bases outside the gene matches. The germline CDR1 and CDR2 sequences are SNHLY and FYNNEI. The CDR3 sequence is CASSGLAGGRGTQYF. The CDR3 coding sequence is TGTGCCAGCAGCGGACTGGCGGGGGGAAGAGGGACGCAGTATTTT.

The genes are TRBV18 and TRBJ2-7, with 12 bases that match TRBD2. The CDR3 is 17 residues long. The V segment lost 3 bases and the J segment 0 bases; nucleotides outside the gene matches: 6. Germline CDR1 KGHSH, CDR2 LQKENI. This chain's CDR3 is CASSPRLAGVSSYEQYF. CDR3 sequence (DNA): TGTGCCAGCTCACCCCGACTAGCGGGGGTCAGCTCCTACGAGCAGTACTTC.

This chain links TRBV13 with TRBJ1-2; D is undetermined. Trimming left V 5 bases short and J 6 bases short, with 13 bases between. This CDR3 is 13 amino acids long. CDR1 is PRHDT, CDR2 FYEKMQ, per germline (reference sequence). This CDR3 is CASSPETGDGYTF. The CDR3 nucleotides read TGTGCCAGCAGCCCTGAAACGGGAGATGGCTACACCTTC.

The chain couples TRBV4-3 to TRBJ2-7; TRBD2 aligns across 8 bases. The J segment lost 1 base and the V segment lost 0 bases, leaving 5 bases of the junction unmatched. The V gene's germline CDR1 is LGHNA and CDR2 YSLEER. The CDR3 is 16 amino acids. CDR3 sequence reads: CASSQDTQRGSYEQYF. CDR3 DNA sequence: TGCGCCAGCAGCCAAGATACCCAGCGGGGGTCCTACGAGCAGTACTTC.

The chain joins TRBV11-2 to TRBJ2-3; 8 nucleotides line up with TRBD1. CDR3 length: 16 amino acids. Germline V gene sequence: CDR1 SGHAT, CDR2 FQNNGV. J gave up 5 bases and V 2 bases, and 9 bases lay outside the gene matches. The CDR3 nucleotides read TGTGCCAGCAGCTTACGGGGGCAGGGGGCCGGAGATACGCAGTATTTT. This encodes CASSLRGQGAGDTQYF.

The chain couples TRBV7-9 to TRBJ1-2; D may be TRBD1 (6 bases). In germline, CDR1 is SEHNR, CDR2 FQNEAQ (reference sequence). The CDR3 extends over 16 amino acids. Trimming stripped 3 bases from V and 7 bases from J, with 21 bases between. CDR3 protein: CASSLVRGGTYGGYTF. The CDR3 coding sequence is TGTGCCAGCAGCTTGGTCAGGGGAGGTACCTACGGTGGCTACACCTTC.

The V gene is TRBV11-2, the J gene TRBJ2-7; D gene unclear. The germline gives CDR1 SGHAT, CDR2 FQNNGV. V lost 1 base to trimming and J lost 3 bases, with 13 bases between them. There are 15 residues in the CDR3. The CDR3 is CASSLGLGQVYEQYF. CDR3 DNA: TGTGCCAGCAGCTTAGGTCTCGGCCAGGTCTACGAGCAGTACTTC.